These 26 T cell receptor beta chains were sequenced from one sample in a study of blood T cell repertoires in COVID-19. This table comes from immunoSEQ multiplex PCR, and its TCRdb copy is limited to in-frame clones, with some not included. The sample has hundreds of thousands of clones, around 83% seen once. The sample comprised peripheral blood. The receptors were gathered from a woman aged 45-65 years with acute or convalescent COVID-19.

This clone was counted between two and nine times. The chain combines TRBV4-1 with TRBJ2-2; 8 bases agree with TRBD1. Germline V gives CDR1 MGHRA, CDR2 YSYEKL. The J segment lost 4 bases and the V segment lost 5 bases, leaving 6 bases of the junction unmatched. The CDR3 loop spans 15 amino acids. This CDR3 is CASSRTGLPTGELFF. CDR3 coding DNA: TGCGCCAGCAGCAGGACAGGGCTTCCCACCGGGGAGCTGTTTTTT.

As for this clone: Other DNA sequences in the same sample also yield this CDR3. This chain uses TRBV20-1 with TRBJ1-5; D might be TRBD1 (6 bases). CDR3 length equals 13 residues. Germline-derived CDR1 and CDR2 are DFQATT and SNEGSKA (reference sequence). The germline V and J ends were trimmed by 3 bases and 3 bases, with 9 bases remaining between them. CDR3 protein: CSASAGVNQPQHF. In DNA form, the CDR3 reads TGCAGTGCTAGTGCAGGGGTCAATCAGCCCCAGCATTTT.

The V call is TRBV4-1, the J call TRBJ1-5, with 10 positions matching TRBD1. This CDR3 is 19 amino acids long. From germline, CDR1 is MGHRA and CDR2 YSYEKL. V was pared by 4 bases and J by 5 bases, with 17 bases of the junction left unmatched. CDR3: CASSRDNRDRGGGYQPQHF. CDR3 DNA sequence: TGCGCCAGCAGCCGGGACAACCGGGACAGGGGAGGAGGGTATCAGCCCCAGCATTTT.

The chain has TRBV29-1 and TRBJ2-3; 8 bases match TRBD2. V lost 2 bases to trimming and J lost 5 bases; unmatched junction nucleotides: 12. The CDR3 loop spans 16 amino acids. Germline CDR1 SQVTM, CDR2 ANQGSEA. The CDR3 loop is CSVESMTGGRGDTQYF. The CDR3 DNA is TGCAGCGTTGAAAGCATGACGGGGGGGCGTGGAGATACGCAGTATTTT.

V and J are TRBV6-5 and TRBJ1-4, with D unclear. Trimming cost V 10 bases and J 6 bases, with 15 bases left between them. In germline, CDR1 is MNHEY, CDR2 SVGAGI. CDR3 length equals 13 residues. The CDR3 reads CATRKTNDEKLFF. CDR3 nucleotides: TGTGCCACCCGGAAGACTAATGATGAAAAACTGTTTTTT.

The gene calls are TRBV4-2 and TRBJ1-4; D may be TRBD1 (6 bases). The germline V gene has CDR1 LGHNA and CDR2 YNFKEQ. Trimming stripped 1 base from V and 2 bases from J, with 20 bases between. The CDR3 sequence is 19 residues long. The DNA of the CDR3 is TGTGCCAGCAGCCAAGTGGGGTGGGGGCGCATCGGGACTAATGAAAAACTGTTTTTT. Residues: CASSQVGWGRIGTNEKLFF.

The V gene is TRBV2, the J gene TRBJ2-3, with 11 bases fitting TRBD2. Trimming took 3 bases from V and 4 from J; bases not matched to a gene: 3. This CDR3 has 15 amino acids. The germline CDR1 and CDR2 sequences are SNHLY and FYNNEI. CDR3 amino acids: CASSELAGGPDTQYF. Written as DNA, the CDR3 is TGTGCCAGCAGTGAGCTAGCGGGGGGCCCAGATACGCAGTATTTT.

The CDR3 coding sequence is TGTGCCAGCAGTTCCCGTTCCAACTATGGCTACACCTTC. As protein: CASSSRSNYGYTF. The rearrangement joins TRBV2 to TRBJ1-2; D gene uncertain. Germline-derived CDR1 and CDR2 are SNHLY and FYNNEI. The ends were cut back, 5 bases at V and 2 bases at J, with 9 bases in the middle. The CDR3 runs to 13 residues.

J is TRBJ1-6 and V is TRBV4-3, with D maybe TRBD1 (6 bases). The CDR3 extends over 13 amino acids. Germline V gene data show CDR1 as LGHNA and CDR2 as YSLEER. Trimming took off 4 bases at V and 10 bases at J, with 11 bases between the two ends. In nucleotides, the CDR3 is TGCGCCAGCAGCCTCAACAGGGAGTCACCCCTCCACTTT. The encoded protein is CASSLNRESPLHF.

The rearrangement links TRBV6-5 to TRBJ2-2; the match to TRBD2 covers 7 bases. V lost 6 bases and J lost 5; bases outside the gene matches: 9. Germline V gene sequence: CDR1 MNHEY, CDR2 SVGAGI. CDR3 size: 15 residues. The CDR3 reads CASSDRGGRTGELFF. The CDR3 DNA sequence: TGTGCCAGCAGCGATCGGGGAGGGCGTACCGGGGAGCTGTTTTTT.

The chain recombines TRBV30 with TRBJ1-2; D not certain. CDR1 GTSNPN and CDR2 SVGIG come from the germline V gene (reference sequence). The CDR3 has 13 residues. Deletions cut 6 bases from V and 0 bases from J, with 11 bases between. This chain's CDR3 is CACTRYSNYGYTF. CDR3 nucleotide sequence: TGTGCCTGTACCCGGTATTCTAACTATGGCTACACCTTC. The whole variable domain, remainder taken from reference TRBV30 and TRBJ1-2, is SQTIHQWPATLVQPVGSPLSLECTVEGTSNPNLYWYRQAAGRGLQLLFYSVGIGQISSEVPQNLSASRPQDRQFILSSKKLLLSDSGFYLCACTRYSNYGYTFGSGTRLTVV.

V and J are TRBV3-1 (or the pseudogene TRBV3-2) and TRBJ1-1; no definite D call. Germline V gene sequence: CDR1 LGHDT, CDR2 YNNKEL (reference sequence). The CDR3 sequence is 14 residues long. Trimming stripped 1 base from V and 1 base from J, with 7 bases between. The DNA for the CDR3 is TGTGCCAGCAGCCAAGTGGGCCCGAACACTGAAGCTTTCTTT. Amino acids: CASSQVGPNTEAFF.

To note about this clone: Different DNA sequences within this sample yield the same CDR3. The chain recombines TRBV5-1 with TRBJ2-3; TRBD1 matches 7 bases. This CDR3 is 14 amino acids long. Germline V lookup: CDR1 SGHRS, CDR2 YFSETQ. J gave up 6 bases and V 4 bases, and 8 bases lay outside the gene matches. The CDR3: CASSLRQGGDTQYF. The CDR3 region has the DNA TGCGCCAGCAGCCTCCGACAGGGTGGGGATACGCAGTATTTT.

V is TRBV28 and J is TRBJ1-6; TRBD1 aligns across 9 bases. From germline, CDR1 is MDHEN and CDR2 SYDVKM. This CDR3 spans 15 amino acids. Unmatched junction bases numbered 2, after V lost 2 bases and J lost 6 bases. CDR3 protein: CASSLGTGTNSPLHF. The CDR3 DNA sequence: TGTGCCAGCAGTTTAGGGACAGGGACTAATTCACCCCTCCACTTT.

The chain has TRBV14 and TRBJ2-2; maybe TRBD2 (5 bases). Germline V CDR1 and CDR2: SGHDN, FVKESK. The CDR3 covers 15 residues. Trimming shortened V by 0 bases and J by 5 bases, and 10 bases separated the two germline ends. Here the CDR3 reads CASSQDPGWTGELFF. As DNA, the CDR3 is TGTGCCAGCAGCCAAGATCCGGGGTGGACCGGGGAGCTGTTTTTT.

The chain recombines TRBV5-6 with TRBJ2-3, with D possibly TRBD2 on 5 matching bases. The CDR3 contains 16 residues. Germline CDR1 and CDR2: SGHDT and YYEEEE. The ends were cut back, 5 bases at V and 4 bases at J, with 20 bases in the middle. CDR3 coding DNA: TGTGCCAGCAGTCCCTCACTGAGTAGCGACTCAGATACGCAGTATTTT. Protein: CASSPSLSSDSDTQYF. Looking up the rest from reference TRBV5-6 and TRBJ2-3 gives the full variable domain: DAGVTQSPTHLIKTRGQQVTLRCSPKSGHDTVSWYQQALGQGPQFIFQYYEEEERQRGNFPDRFSGHQFPNYSSELNVNALLLGDSALYLCASSPSLSSDSDTQYFGPGTRLTVL.

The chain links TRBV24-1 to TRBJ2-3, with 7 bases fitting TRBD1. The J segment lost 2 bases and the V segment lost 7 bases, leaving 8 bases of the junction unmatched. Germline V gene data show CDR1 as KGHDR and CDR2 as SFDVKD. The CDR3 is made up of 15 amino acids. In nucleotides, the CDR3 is TGTGCCACCAGCCCGGGACAGACTTTCACAGATACGCAGTATTTT. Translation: CATSPGQTFTDTQYF.

CDR3 nucleotides: TGTGCCAGCAGCTTAGCGGGGTTAGCGGGAGGAATCTCCTACGAGCAGTACTTC. Translated: CASSLAGLAGGISYEQYF. The chain employs TRBV7-2 and TRBJ2-7; 10 bases line up with TRBD2. Germline CDR1 SGHTA, CDR2 FQGNSA. The length of the CDR3 is 18 residues. J lost 0 bases, V lost 0 bases, and 8 bases had no gene match.

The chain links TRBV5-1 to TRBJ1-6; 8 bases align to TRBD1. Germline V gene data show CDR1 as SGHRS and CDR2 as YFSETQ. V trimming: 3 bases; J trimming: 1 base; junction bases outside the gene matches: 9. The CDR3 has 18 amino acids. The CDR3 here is CASSWTTGVPSYNSPLHF. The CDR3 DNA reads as TGCGCCAGCAGCTGGACGACAGGGGTCCCTTCCTATAATTCACCCCTCCACTTT.

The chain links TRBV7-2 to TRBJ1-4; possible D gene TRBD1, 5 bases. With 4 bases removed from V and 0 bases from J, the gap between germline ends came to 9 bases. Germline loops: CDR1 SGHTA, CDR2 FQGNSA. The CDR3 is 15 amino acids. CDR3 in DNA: TGTGCCAGCAGCTGGGGGGTTGCAACTAATGAAAAACTGTTTTTT. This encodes CASSWGVATNEKLFF.

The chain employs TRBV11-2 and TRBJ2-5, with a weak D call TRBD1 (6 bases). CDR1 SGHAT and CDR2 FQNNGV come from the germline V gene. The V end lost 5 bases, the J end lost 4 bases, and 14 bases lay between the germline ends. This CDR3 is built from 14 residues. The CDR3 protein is CASSQDRIGETQYF. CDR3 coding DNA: TGTGCCAGCAGCCAAGACAGGATAGGAGAGACCCAGTACTTC.

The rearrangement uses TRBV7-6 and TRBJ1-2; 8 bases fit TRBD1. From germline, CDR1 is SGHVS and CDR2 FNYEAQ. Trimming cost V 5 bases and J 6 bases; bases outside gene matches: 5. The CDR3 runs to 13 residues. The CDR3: CASSMTGVDGYTF. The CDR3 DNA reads TGTGCCAGCAGCATGACAGGGGTTGATGGCTACACCTTC.

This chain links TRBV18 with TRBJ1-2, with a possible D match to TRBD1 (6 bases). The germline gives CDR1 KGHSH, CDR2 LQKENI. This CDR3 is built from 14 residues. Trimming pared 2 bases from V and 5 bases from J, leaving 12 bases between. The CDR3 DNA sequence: TGTGCCAGCTCACCAGTGACAGGATCTTATGGCTACACCTTC. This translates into CASSPVTGSYGYTF.

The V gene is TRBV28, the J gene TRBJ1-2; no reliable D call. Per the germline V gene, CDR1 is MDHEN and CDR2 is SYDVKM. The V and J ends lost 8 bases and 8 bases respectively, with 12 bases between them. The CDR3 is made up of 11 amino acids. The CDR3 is CASRLAGGYTF. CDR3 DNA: TGTGCCAGCCGACTCGCGGGGGGCTACACCTTC.

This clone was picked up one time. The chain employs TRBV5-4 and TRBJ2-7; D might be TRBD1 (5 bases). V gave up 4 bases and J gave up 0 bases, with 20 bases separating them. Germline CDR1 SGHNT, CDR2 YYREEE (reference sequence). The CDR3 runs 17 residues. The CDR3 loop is CASSLRHWGEISYEQYF. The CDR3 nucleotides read TGTGCCAGCAGCCTACGACATTGGGGCGAGATCTCCTACGAGCAGTACTTC. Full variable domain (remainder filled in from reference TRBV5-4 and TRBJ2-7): ETGVTQSPTHLIKTRGQQVTLRCSSQSGHNTVSWYQQALGQGPQFIFQYYREEENGRGNFPPRFSGLQFPNYSSELNVNALELDDSALYLCASSLRHWGEISYEQYFGPGTRLTVT.

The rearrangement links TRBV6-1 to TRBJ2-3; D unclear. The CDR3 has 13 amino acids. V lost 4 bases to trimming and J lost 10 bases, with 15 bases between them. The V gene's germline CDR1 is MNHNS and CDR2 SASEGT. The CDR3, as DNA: TGTGCCAGCAGTGGCATGGTCCTCACATCGCAGTATTTT. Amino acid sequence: CASSGMVLTSQYF.